Listed below are T cell receptor beta chains from one sample, sequenced in a study of CD8+ T cells in alopecia areata. Generated by immunoSEQ multiplex PCR, the TCRdb table keeps only in-frame clones and is missing some. The data hold roughly 200,000 clones, with roughly 50% observed a single time. Sample: CD8+ T cells sorted from blood, taken at week 24, from a patient treated with tofacitinib. The receptors were sampled from a human donor with alopecia areata. Both conserved end residues are part of each CDR3. D genes are given only for firm matches. Rows may omit the clone size; those that give it use once, few, many or a size class.

J gene,V gene,clone size,D gene,CDR3 DNA,CDR3 protein
TRBJ1-5,TRBV30,NA,NA,TGTGCCTGGAGTGTAGGGGCCCTCAGCGATCAGCCCCAGCATTTT,CAWSVGALSDQPQHF
TRBJ1-5,TRBV27,few,NA,TGTGCCAGCAGTCCAGATGTGGGGAGCAATCAGCCCCAGCATTTT,CASSPDVGSNQPQHF
TRBJ1-2,TRBV29-1,few,TRBD1,TGCAGCGTGGACCTCGGCGACAGGGTAAATGATGGCTACACCTTC,CSVDLGDRVNDGYTF
TRBJ2-2,TRBV30,few,NA,TGTGCCCGGGCCGGGACCTTCACCGGGGAGCTGTTTTTT,CARAGTFTGELFF
TRBJ2-6,TRBV4-3,NA,NA,TGCGCCAGCAGCCAAGATCGGGCAGGGGCTGGGGCCAACGTCCTGACTTTC,CASSQDRAGAGANVLTF
TRBJ1-1,TRBV27,NA,NA,TGTGCCAGCAGTTTGAGGTGGAACACTGAAGCTTTCTTT,CASSLRWNTEAFF
TRBJ2-4,TRBV9,few,NA,TGTGCCAGCAGCGAGAGACGGGGAGACATTCAGTACTTC,CASSERRGDIQYF
TRBJ2-7,TRBV29-1,few,TRBD1,TGCAGCGTTGTGGGGACAGGGTCCGAGCAGTACTTC,CSVVGTGSEQYF
TRBJ1-4,TRBV11-2,once,NA,TGTGCCAGCAGCTTATCCGGGGACCCGCGGCTGTTTTTT,CASSLSGDPRLFF
TRBJ1-2,TRBV30,NA,TRBD1,TGTGCCTGGAGTCACGGGACAGATAGTGGCTACACCTTC,CAWSHGTDSGYTF
TRBJ1-2,TRBV6-1,NA,NA,TGTGCCAGCCGCAGCTCAGGGACCGCTTATGGCTACACCTTC,CASRSSGTAYGYTF
TRBJ2-1,TRBV29-1,NA,TRBD1,TGCAGCGTTGAAGATTGGGACAGCAATGAGCAGTTCTTC,CSVEDWDSNEQFF
TRBJ1-5,TRBV4-3,NA,NA,TGCGCCAGCAGCCAAGATTTTTTGGCAGAGAATCAGCCCCAGCATTTT,CASSQDFLAENQPQHF
TRBJ1-2,TRBV29-1,NA,NA,TGCAGCGTTGACGAGGGAAACTATGGCTACACCTTC,CSVDEGNYGYTF
TRBJ2-1,TRBV29-1,NA,TRBD2,TGCAGCGGCGCGGGGGGCTCTGTATACAATGAGCAGTTCTTC,CSGAGGSVYNEQFF
TRBJ2-1,TRBV11-2,NA,TRBD2,TGTGCCAGCAGCTCATCCGGGACTAGCGGGGAGCAGTTCTTC,CASSSSGTSGEQFF
TRBJ1-1,TRBV30,NA,NA,TGTGCCTGGAGTGTACAGGGAAACACTGAAGCTTTCTTT,CAWSVQGNTEAFF
TRBJ1-5,TRBV13,NA,NA,TGTGCCAGCAGCTCCATGGGCCAGCCCCAGCATTTT,CASSSMGQPQHF
TRBJ2-7,TRBV19,few,NA,TGTGCCAGTAGATCAGACTCCTACGAGCAGTACTTC,CASRSDSYEQYF
TRBJ2-7,TRBV5-6,few,TRBD1,TGTGCCAGCAGCATACCCGTTCTCCGGGACAGGCCGACCTACGAGCAGTACTTC,CASSIPVLRDRPTYEQYF
TRBJ1-1,TRBV29-1,few,NA,TGCAGCGGGAGGACAGCGAATAAGATAAATGAAGCTTTCTTT,CSGRTANKINEAFF
TRBJ1-1,TRBV19,NA,NA,TGTGCCAGTAGTGTGACAGGGAACACTGAAGCTTTCTTT,CASSVTGNTEAFF
TRBJ2-7,TRBV20-1,NA,NA,TGCAGTGCTAGAGACCCCTACGAGCAGTACTTC,CSARDPYEQYF
TRBJ2-7,TRBV28,NA,NA,TGTGCCAGCAGTTTGATCAGCTACGAGCAGTACTTC,CASSLISYEQYF
TRBJ2-2,TRBV19,NA,NA,TGTGCCAGCAAAATGGGTCGTAGCTTCCCCGGGGAGCTGTTTTTT,CASKMGRSFPGELFF
TRBJ2-1,TRBV15,NA,NA,TGTGCCACCAAGGGAGGCAGGGTGAACAATGAGCAGTTCTTC,CATKGGRVNNEQFF